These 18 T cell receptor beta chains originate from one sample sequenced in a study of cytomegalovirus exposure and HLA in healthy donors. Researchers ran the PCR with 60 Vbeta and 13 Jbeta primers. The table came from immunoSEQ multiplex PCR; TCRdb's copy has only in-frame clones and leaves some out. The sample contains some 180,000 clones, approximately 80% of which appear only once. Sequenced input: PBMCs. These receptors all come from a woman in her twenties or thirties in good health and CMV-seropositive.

The CDR3 loop is CASGLDRGTSPRETQYF. CDR3 DNA sequence: TGTGCTAGTGGTTTAGATAGAGGGACTAGCCCTAGAGAGACCCAGTACTTC. The chain has TRBV12-5 and TRBJ2-5, with 9 bases that match TRBD2. There are 17 residues in the CDR3. CDR1 and CDR2 (germline): LGHNT, FRNRAP. Germline trimming cut 3 bases from V and 4 bases from J; bases unmatched to any gene: 12.

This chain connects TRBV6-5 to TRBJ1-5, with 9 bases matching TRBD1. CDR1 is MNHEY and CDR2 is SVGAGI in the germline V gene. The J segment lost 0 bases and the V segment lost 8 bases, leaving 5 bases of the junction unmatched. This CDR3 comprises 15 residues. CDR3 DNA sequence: TGTGCCAGCGGGACAGGGTCATATAGCAATCAGCCCCAGCATTTT. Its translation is CASGTGSYSNQPQHF.

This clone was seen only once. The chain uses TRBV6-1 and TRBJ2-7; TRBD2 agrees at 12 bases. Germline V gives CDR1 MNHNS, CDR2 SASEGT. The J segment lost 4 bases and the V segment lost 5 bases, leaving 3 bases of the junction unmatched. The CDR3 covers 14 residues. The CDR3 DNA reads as TGTGCCAGCAGTTCTCTAGCGGGGGGGTACGAGCAGTACTTC. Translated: CASSSLAGGYEQYF.

CDR3 in amino acids: CASSGIFTGTNDGYTF. The CDR3 bases are TGTGCCAGCAGTGGCATCTTCACCGGGACAAATGATGGCTACACCTTC. The J gene is TRBJ1-2, the V gene TRBV6-1, with D perhaps matching TRBD1 (6 bases). In germline, CDR1 is MNHNS, CDR2 SASEGT. The CDR3 loop spans 16 amino acids. Deletions cut 4 bases from V and 6 bases from J, with 21 bases between.

The DNA of the CDR3 is TGTGCCAGCAGCTTGGGCGGCGGCCTTGGGGAGCAGTACTTC. Its protein is CASSLGGGLGEQYF. The chain recombines TRBV5-6 with TRBJ2-7; D remains ambiguous. Germline V gives CDR1 SGHDT, CDR2 YYEEEE. The CDR3 consists of 14 residues. The V end was cut by 0 bases, the J end by 7 bases, with 14 bases between. Supplemented by reference TRBV5-6 and TRBJ2-7, the full variable domain reads DAGVTQSPTHLIKTRGQQVTLRCSPKSGHDTVSWYQQALGQGPQFIFQYYEEEERQRGNFPDRFSGHQFPNYSSELNVNALLLGDSALYLCASSLGGGLGEQYFGPGTRLTVT.

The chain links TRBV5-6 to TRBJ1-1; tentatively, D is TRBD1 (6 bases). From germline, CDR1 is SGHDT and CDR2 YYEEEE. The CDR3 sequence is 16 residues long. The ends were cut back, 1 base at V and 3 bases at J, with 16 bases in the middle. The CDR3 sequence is CASSLILGQMDTEAFF. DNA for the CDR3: TGTGCCAGCAGCTTGATTCTCGGACAGATGGACACTGAAGCTTTCTTT.

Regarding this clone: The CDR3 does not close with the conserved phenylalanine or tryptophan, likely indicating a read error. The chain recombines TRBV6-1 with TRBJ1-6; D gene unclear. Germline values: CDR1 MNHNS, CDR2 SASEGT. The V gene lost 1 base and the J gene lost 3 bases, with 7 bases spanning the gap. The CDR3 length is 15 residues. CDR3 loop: CASSEEVGYNSPLHL. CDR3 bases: TGTGCCAGCAGTGAAGAGGTGGGCTATAATTCACCCCTCCACCTT.

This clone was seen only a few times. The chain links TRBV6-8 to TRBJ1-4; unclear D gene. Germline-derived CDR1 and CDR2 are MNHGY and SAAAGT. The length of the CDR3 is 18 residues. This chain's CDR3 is CVRSGGRHTCPTNEKLFF. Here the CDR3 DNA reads TGTGTTAGAAGCGGAGGACGGCATACGTGCCCAACTAATGAAAAACTGTTTTTT.

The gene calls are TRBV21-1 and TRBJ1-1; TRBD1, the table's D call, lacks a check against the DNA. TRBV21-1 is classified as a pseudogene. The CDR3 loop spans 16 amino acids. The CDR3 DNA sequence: TGTGCCAGCAGCAAAGGCCGGGACAGGTGGAACACTGAAGCTTTCTTT. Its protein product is CASSKGRDRWNTEAFF.

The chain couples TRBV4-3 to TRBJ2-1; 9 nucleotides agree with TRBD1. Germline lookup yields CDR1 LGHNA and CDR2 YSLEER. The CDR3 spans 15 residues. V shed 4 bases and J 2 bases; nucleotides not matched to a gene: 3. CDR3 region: CASSRDRVTYNEQFF. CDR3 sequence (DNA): TGCGCCAGCAGCCGGGACAGGGTAACCTACAATGAGCAGTTCTTC.

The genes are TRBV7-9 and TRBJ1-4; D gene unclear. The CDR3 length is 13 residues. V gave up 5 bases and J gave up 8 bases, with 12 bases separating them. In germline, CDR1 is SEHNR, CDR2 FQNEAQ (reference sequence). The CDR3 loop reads CASSLGPGEKLFF. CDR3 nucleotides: TGTGCCAGCAGCCTAGGCCCGGGAGAAAAACTGTTTTTT.

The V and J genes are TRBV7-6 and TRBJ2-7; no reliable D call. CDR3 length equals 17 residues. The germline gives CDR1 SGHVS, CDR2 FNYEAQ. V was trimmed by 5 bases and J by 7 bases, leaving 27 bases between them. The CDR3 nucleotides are TGTGCCAGCAGCCCTATCGGGTTTTTTATCGACCTACGGGAGCAGTACTTC. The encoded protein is CASSPIGFFIDLREQYF.

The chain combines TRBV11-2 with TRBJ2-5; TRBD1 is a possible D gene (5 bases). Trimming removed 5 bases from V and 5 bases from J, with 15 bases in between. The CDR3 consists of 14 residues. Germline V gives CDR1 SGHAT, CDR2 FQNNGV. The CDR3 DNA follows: TGTGCCAGCAGCCGAACCCGACAGAAGGAGACCCAGTACTTC. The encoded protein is CASSRTRQKETQYF.

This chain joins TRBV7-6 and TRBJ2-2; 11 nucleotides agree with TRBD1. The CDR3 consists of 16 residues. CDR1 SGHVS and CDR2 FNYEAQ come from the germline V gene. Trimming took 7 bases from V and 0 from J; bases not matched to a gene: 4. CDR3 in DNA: TGTGCCAGCAAAAGGGACAGGGGGGCGAACACCGGGGAGCTGTTTTTT. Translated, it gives CASKRDRGANTGELFF. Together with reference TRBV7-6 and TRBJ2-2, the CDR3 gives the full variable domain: GAGVSQSPRYKVTKRGQDVALRCDPISGHVSLYWYRQALGQGPEFLTYFNYEAQQDKSGLPNDRFSAERPEGSISTLTIQRTEQRDSAMYRCASKRDRGANTGELFFGEGSRLTVL.

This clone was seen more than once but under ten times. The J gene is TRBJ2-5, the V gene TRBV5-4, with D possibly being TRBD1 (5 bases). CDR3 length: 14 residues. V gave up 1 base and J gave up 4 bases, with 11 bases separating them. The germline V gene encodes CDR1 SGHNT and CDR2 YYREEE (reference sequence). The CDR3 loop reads CASSLKDSLETQYF. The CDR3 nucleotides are TGTGCCAGCAGCTTGAAAGACAGTTTAGAGACCCAGTACTTC.

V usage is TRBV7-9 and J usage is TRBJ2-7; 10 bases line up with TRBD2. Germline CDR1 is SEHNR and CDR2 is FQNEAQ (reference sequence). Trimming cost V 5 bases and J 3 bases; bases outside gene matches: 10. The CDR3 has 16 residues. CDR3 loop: CASSTAGTSESYEQYF. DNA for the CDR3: TGTGCCAGCAGCACAGCTGGGACTAGCGAAAGCTACGAGCAGTACTTC.

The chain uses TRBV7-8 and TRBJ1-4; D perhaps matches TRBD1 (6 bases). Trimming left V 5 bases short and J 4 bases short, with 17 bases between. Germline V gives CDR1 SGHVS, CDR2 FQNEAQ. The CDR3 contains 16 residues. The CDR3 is CASSQHWTANNEKLFF. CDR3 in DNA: TGTGCCAGCAGCCAACACTGGACAGCAAATAATGAAAAACTGTTTTTT. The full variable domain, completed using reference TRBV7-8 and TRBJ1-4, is GAGVSQSPRYKVAKRGQDVALRCDPISGHVSLFWYQQALGQGPEFLTYFQNEAQLDKSGLPSDRFFAERPEGSVSTLKIQRTQQEDSAVYLCASSQHWTANNEKLFFGSGTQLSVL.

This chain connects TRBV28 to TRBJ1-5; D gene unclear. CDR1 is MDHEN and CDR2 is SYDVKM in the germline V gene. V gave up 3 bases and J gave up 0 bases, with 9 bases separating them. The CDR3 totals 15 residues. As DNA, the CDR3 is TGTGCCAGCAGTTTTACAGACGATAGCAATCAGCCCCAGCATTTT. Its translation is CASSFTDDSNQPQHF.